This T cell receptor (beta chain) stems from a study of blood T cell repertoires in COVID-19. V was clipped by 2 bases and J by 13 bases, with 21 bases between them. The CDR3 is made up of 14 amino acids. Germline V gene lookup returns CDR1 SGDLS and CDR2 YYNGEE. The data were produced by immunoSEQ multiplex PCR, yet TCRdb's version contains in-frame clones alone and is incomplete. The repertoire holds 98,000 or so clones, with 75% to 90% as singletons. The source is a man between 60 and 75 years old with acute or convalescent COVID-19. The V and J genes are TRBV9 and TRBJ1-2, with D unclear. The material sequenced was peripheral blood. The CDR3 region has the DNA TGTGCCAGCAGCGTGGCCGCCTCTCCTTCGGGTGCCACCTTC. Encoded protein: CASSVAASPSGATF.